This TCR beta chain was sequenced during a study of long-term antiretroviral therapy in people with HIV. CDR3 length: 15 amino acids. CDR1 is MNHEY and CDR2 is SMNVEV in the germline V gene (reference sequence). Trimming removed 0 bases at V and 4 bases at J, with 13 bases between. Running of the v3.0 immunoSEQ assay took place at survey level. The protocol was immunoSEQ multiplex PCR, while the TCRdb copy is restricted to in-frame clones and leaves out a portion. The profile covers fewer than 30,000 clones, with around 85% appearing a single time and around 5.3% taken by the ten largest. In its sample, this clone was seen a few times.

V usage is TRBV27 and J usage is TRBJ2-7, with unresolved D. This receptor was obtained from a man aged 25 to 40 with HIV. The sample consisted of unsorted PBMCs, taken 0.7 years before starting antiretroviral therapy. CDR3 in DNA: TGTGCCAGCAGTTTATCAGCTAGAATACTTTACGAGCAGTACTTC. The encoded protein is CASSLSARILYEQYF.